The rows below give T cell receptor beta chains drawn from one sample of a study of T cell responses to AZD1222 COVID-19 vaccine. Sequencing used immunoSEQ multiplex PCR; TCRdb keeps in-frame clones, though not all of them. The table shows around 110,000 clones, with roughly 90% occurring only once. The starting material was peripheral blood, obtained on day 0 of AZD1222 vaccination. The receptors shown here come from an adult in good health. Both conserved end residues are part of each CDR3. Fields, in order: clone size, J gene, V gene, D gene, CDR3 protein, CDR3 DNA. D genes are given only for firm matches. Clone sizes are given selectively: once, few, many, or a class where the clone is expanded.

>-|TRBJ1-3|TRBV28|-
CASLGSSSGNTIYF
TGTGCCAGCTTGGGCAGCAGCTCTGGAAACACCATATATTTT
>-|TRBJ1-2|TRBV18|-
CASSPREQGSYGYTF
TGTGCCAGCTCACCACGAGAGCAGGGGAGCTATGGCTACACCTTC
>-|TRBJ1-6|TRBV27|-
CASSYGYNSPLHF
TGTGCCAGCAGTTACGGATATAATTCACCCCTCCACTTT
>-|TRBJ2-3|TRBV5-1|TRBD2
CASSPGLAGPTDTQYF
TGCGCCAGCAGCCCGGGACTAGCGGGACCCACAGATACGCAGTATTTT
>once|TRBJ2-1|TRBV27|-
CASSFGVDNEQFF
TGTGCCAGCAGTTTCGGAGTGGACAATGAGCAGTTCTTC
>-|TRBJ1-2|TRBV12-5|-
CASGSLPGTYGYTF
TGTGCTAGTGGTTCACTACCAGGGACCTATGGCTACACCTTC
>-|TRBJ2-2|TRBV9|TRBD1
CASSLWDRGNGELFF
TGTGCCAGCTCACTTTGGGACAGGGGTAACGGGGAGCTGTTTTTT
>few|TRBJ2-7|TRBV28|TRBD1
CASSLSAGTDIYEQYF
TGTGCCAGCAGTTTAAGCGCCGGGACAGATATTTACGAGCAGTACTTC
>few|TRBJ1-2|TRBV5-1|-
CASSPAGNTGYGGGYTF
TGCGCCAGCAGCCCAGCCGGTAATACAGGGTACGGCGGCGGCTACACCTTC
>-|TRBJ2-1|TRBV19|-
CASTRRDRINEQFF
TGTGCCAGTACCCGGCGGGATAGAATCAATGAGCAGTTCTTC
>-|TRBJ1-4|TRBV5-1|-
CASSLEYRINEKLFF
TGCGCCAGCAGCTTGGAATACAGGATTAATGAAAAACTGTTTTTT
>-|TRBJ2-5|TRBV19|TRBD1
CASIGTGQETQYF
TGTGCCAGTATCGGGACAGGCCAAGAGACCCAGTACTTC
>-|TRBJ2-1|TRBV7-9|TRBD1
CASSLTGDEQFF
TGTGCCAGCAGCTTGACAGGGGATGAGCAGTTCTTC
>-|TRBJ2-2|TRBV6-4|TRBD2
CASSPRGVTGELFF
TGTGCCAGCAGTCCGCGGGGGGTAACCGGGGAGCTGTTTTTT
>-|TRBJ2-1|TRBV27|-
CASSPLGSGAENEQFF
TGTGCCAGCAGTCCCCTAGGGTCGGGAGCGGAAAATGAGCAGTTCTTC
>-|TRBJ1-4|TRBV28|-
CATGDPRGLFF
TGTGCCACAGGGGACCCTAGGGGACTGTTTTTT
>once|TRBJ1-3|TRBV9|-
CASSVDAAGSGNTIYF
TGTGCCAGCAGCGTAGACGCGGCGGGCTCTGGAAACACCATATATTTT
>-|TRBJ1-4|TRBV28|-
CASSLRPAEKLFF
TGTGCCAGCAGTTTACGTCCCGCTGAAAAACTGTTTTTT